One sample yielded the 16 T cell receptor beta chains listed below, sequenced in a study of cytomegalovirus exposure and HLA in healthy donors (dated by TCRdb to the late 2010s). Receptor libraries were prepared by the immunoSEQ multiplex PCR assay. TCRdb stores this immuneACCESS table with in-frame sequences only. Part of the clones is absent; in the studies checked, under half of the shortfall reflects unresolved V genes, and no reason is known for the rest. The sample contains about 220,000 clones, about 89% of them found a single time. The ten top clones hold roughly 1% of the sample. Sequenced sample: PBMCs. The receptors originated from a woman between 18 and 29 years old in good health and CMV-seronegative.

CDR3 nucleotide sequence: TGTGCCAGTACGGGAGGCCTGAACACTGAAGCTTTCTTT. Amino acid sequence: CASTGGLNTEAFF. The V gene is TRBV19, the J gene TRBJ1-1; D not resolved. This CDR3 is built from 13 residues. V lost 7 bases to trimming and J lost 0 bases, with 9 bases between them. Germline values: CDR1 LNHDA, CDR2 SQIVND (reference sequence).

V and J are TRBV7-9 and TRBJ2-1; TRBD2 matches at 11 bases. The CDR3 runs 18 residues. With 2 bases clipped from V and 2 bases from J, the junction kept 8 bases outside the gene matches. Germline V gene data show CDR1 as SEHNR and CDR2 as FQNEAQ (reference sequence). The CDR3 region is CASSLKLGLAEAYNEQFF. The DNA of the CDR3 is TGTGCCAGCAGCTTAAAGCTGGGACTAGCGGAGGCCTACAATGAGCAGTTCTTC. Full variable domain (outside the CDR3, taken from reference TRBV7-9 and TRBJ2-1): DTGVSQNPRHKITKRGQNVTFRCDPISEHNRLYWYRQTLGQGPEFLTYFQNEAQLEKSRLLSDRFSAERPKGSFSTLEIQRTEQGDSAMYLCASSLKLGLAEAYNEQFFGPGTRLTVL.

The gene calls are TRBV2 and TRBJ1-1; TRBD1 is a possible D gene (5 bases). Deletions cut 4 bases from V and 4 bases from J, with 10 bases between. From germline, CDR1 is SNHLY and CDR2 FYNNEI. The CDR3 spans 13 residues. In nucleotides, the CDR3 is TGTGCCAGCAGTGTTCAGGGTCGCACTGAAGCTTTCTTT. This encodes CASSVQGRTEAFF.

This clone was observed once. This chain joins TRBV28 and TRBJ2-6; D not certain. Germline V gives CDR1 MDHEN, CDR2 SYDVKM. The CDR3 is made up of 14 amino acids. Trimming removed 3 bases at V and 4 bases at J, with 7 bases between. Here the CDR3 reads CASSFQSGANVLTF. As DNA, the CDR3 is TGTGCCAGCAGTTTCCAGTCGGGGGCCAACGTCCTGACTTTC. The whole variable domain, remainder taken from reference TRBV28 and TRBJ2-6, is DVKVTQSSRYLVKRTGEKVFLECVQDMDHENMFWYRQDPGLGLRLIYFSYDVKMKEKGDIPEGYSVSREKKERFSLILESASTNQTSMYLCASSFQSGANVLTFGAGSRLTVL.

The chain carries TRBV25-1 and TRBJ1-2; D possibly corresponds to TRBD1 (5 bases). The V gene lost 2 bases and the J gene lost 8 bases, with 9 bases spanning the gap. The CDR3 contains 12 residues. Germline V gene sequence: CDR1 MGHDK, CDR2 SYGVNS. The CDR3 loop reads CASSEQGYGYTF. Here the CDR3 DNA reads TGTGCCAGCAGTGAACAGGGCTACGGCTACACCTTC.

In its sample, this clone was seen a few times. The CDR3 spells CSVEELGAGANVLTF. DNA of the CDR3: TGCAGCGTTGAAGAATTAGGGGCTGGGGCCAACGTCCTGACTTTC. This chain links TRBV29-1 with TRBJ2-6; tentatively, D is TRBD1 (5 bases). Germline V gives CDR1 SQVTM, CDR2 ANQGSEA. The V end lost 0 bases, the J end lost 2 bases, and 8 bases lay between the germline ends. The CDR3 loop spans 15 amino acids.

This chain uses TRBV19 with TRBJ2-2; 8 bases are shared with TRBD1. CDR3 length: 14 residues. Losses at the gene ends were 5 bases for V and 7 bases for J; bases not matched to a gene: 6. Germline CDR1 reads LNHDA; CDR2 reads SQIVND (reference sequence). DNA of the CDR3: TGTGCCAGTAGTCCGGACAGGGCAATCGGGGAGCTGTTTTTT. It specifies CASSPDRAIGELFF.

The chain employs TRBV5-4 and TRBJ2-7; D possibly corresponds to TRBD2 (5 bases). There are 14 residues in the CDR3. The germline gives CDR1 SGHNT, CDR2 YYREEE (reference sequence). Between the trimmed V and J ends, which lost 2 bases and 2 bases, there was a span of 11 bases. The CDR3 DNA sequence: TGTGCCAGCAGCTTATCGGACTCTCCCTACGAGCAGTACTTC. Encoded protein: CASSLSDSPYEQYF.

The V and J genes are TRBV9 and TRBJ2-7, with 8 bases that match TRBD1. Germline CDR1 SGDLS, CDR2 YYNGEE. After removal of 3 bases from V and 9 bases from J, the junction contained 14 bases not matched to a gene. The CDR3 is 15 residues long. CDR3 sequence (DNA): TGTGCCAGCAGCGCCTCAGACAGGGGACCCGCCTGGCAGTACTTC. Protein: CASSASDRGPAWQYF.

The chain recombines TRBV6-5 with TRBJ2-7; 7 nucleotides match TRBD2. Trimming took 1 base from V and 5 from J; bases not matched to a gene: 2. The germline CDR1 and CDR2 sequences are MNHEY and SVGAGI. The CDR3 is made up of 13 amino acids. In nucleotides, the CDR3 is TGTGCCAGCAGTTACTGGGAGGGAAACGAGCAGTACTTC. This sequence encodes CASSYWEGNEQYF.

About this clone itself: The junction shows a germline mismatch at one end, possibly a read error. This chain connects TRBV2 to TRBJ2-4; 9 bases fit TRBD2. The length of the CDR3 is 16 residues. Germline lookup yields CDR1 SNHLY and CDR2 FYNNEI. CDR3 loop: CASSDPVGLAQNIQYF. DNA of the CDR3: TGTGCCAGCAGTGATCCGGTGGGACTAGCCCAAAACATTCAGTACTTC.

The CDR3 loop reads CASSRLGAGDTQYF. The CDR3 bases are TGCGCCAGCAGCAGATTGGGAGCCGGGGATACGCAGTATTTT. This chain joins TRBV5-1 and TRBJ2-3; D is perhaps TRBD2 (5 bases). Per germline, CDR1 SGHRS and CDR2 YFSETQ. This CDR3 spans 14 amino acids. The germline V and J ends were trimmed by 4 bases and 6 bases, with 15 bases remaining between them.

J is TRBJ1-1 and V is TRBV5-1; 7 bases fit TRBD1. The CDR3 has 16 residues. Germline CDR1 SGHRS, CDR2 YFSETQ. The V segment lost 1 base and the J segment 0 bases; nucleotides outside the gene matches: 6. In DNA form, the CDR3 reads TGCGCCAGCAGCTTGATGACAGGGACCCTGAACACTGAAGCTTTCTTT. Translated: CASSLMTGTLNTEAFF.

The chain uses TRBV5-1 and TRBJ1-2; 8 bases map to TRBD1. Germline CDR1 SGHRS, CDR2 YFSETQ. This CDR3 is built from 15 residues. The J segment lost 0 bases and the V segment lost 2 bases, leaving 3 bases of the junction unmatched. This chain's CDR3 is CASSFDRGANYGYTF. The CDR3 DNA is TGCGCCAGCAGCTTTGACAGGGGAGCTAACTATGGCTACACCTTC.

The chain uses TRBV4-1 and TRBJ1-4, with TRBD1 identical over 9 bases. CDR3 length equals 16 residues. Germline CDR1 reads MGHRA; CDR2 reads YSYEKL. J was trimmed by 8 bases and V by 8 bases; bases with no gene match: 15. CDR3 amino acids: CASRPGQGWLGEKLFF. The CDR3 DNA reads as TGCGCCAGCCGCCCGGGACAGGGATGGTTGGGAGAAAAACTGTTTTTT.

The chain uses TRBV7-3 and TRBJ2-7, with D possibly being TRBD2 (6 bases). The ends were cut back, 4 bases at V and 3 bases at J, with 16 bases in the middle. The CDR3 loop spans 15 amino acids. Germline CDR1 and CDR2: SGHTA and FQGTGA. The CDR3 loop is CASSSQSGLFYEQYF. CDR3 nucleotides: TGTGCCAGCAGCTCCCAATCGGGACTCTTCTACGAGCAGTACTTC.